This TCR beta chain is drawn from a study of tumor and adjacent non-tumor tissue in lung cancer. No cell sorting was done before RNA was extracted from the tissue. Study-level points and caveats: Top 100 clones took a larger repertoire share in normal lung. Compared with tumor, normal lung showed significantly lower TCR diversity.

About this clonotype itself: The antigen is not known. The junction departs from the called germline gene at one end, perhaps through a read error.

This CDR3 spans 13 amino acids. Germline V gives CDR1 MGHRA, CDR2 YSYEKL. TCRbeta libraries were built with three rounds of nested PCR, modified from ARM-PCR. TCRdb re-analysed the multiplex PCR reads in MiXCR, keeping a single row per CDR3 protein. Of about 82,000 distinct CDR3 sequences in the sample, around four fifths were seen once. This TCR came from a woman aged 45-60 years with non-small cell lung cancer. Sequencing was performed on lung tumor tissue. V usage is TRBV4-1 and J usage is TRBJ2-1; D could derive from TRBD1 or TRBD2 (6 bases each). The CDR3 region has the DNA TGCGCCAGGAGCCAGAGGGGGGACTCTGAGCAGTTATTC. The encoded protein is CARSQRGDSEQLF.